These T cell receptor beta chains were read from a single sample in a study of PD-1 blockade in classical Hodgkin lymphoma. Using immunoSEQ multiplex PCR, the repertoire was profiled, and TCRdb retains in-frame clones only, with some absent. The table lists 20,000 to 25,000 clones, 77% of them singletons, with about 40% in the top ten. The sample here was peripheral blood mononuclear cells (PBMCs), taken before the second cycle of nivolumab. The receptors originated from a human donor with classical Hodgkin lymphoma. CDR3s include the opening cysteine and the closing phenylalanine or tryptophan. A D gene is named only where the DNA matches it firmly. Only part of the rows carry a size: once, few, many, or a class if the clone is expanded.

J | D | V | size | DNA | CDR3
TRBJ1-2 | . | TRBV5-1 | . | TGCGCCAGCAGCCTCAGGGAGTCCTATGGCTACACCTTC | CASSLRESYGYTF
TRBJ2-4 | TRBD1 | TRBV4-1 | . | TGCGCCAGCAGCCAAGCCGGGACAGGGCATTTCAACATTCAGTACTTC | CASSQAGTGHFNIQYF
TRBJ1-2 | TRBD1 | TRBV27 | few | TGTGCCAGCAGTCAAAGACAGGGGGAGGACTATGGCTACACCTTC | CASSQRQGEDYGYTF
TRBJ1-3 | . | TRBV30 | . | TGTGCCTGGAGTGTTGCGCGGGGCTCTGGAAACACCATATATTTT | CAWSVARGSGNTIYF
TRBJ1-2 | . | TRBV5-1 | . | TGCGCCAGCAGCCCGGGTCTGGGGCTAAGCTATGGCTACACCTTC | CASSPGLGLSYGYTF
TRBJ2-5 | . | TRBV11-2 | . | TGTGCCAGCAGCCTATGGGAGGAGACCCAGTACTTC | CASSLWEETQYF
TRBJ2-5 | . | TRBV5-4 | few | TGTGCCAGCAGCCGGACAATGGGGGAACAAGAGACCCAGTACTTC | CASSRTMGEQETQYF
TRBJ1-1 | . | TRBV30 | few | TGTGCCTGGAGTGTTGTAGACTCTGGGACTGAAGCTTTCTTT | CAWSVVDSGTEAFF
TRBJ1-2 | . | TRBV27 | few | TGTGCCAGCGGGTTGAGACGAATTCCCCCGACCTTCCCTGTACCTTATGGCTACACCTTC | CASGLRRIPPTFPVPYGYTF
TRBJ1-2 | TRBD1 | TRBV25-1 | . | TGTGCCAGCAGTGAATATATTCAGGGGGACGGCTACACCTTC | CASSEYIQGDGYTF
TRBJ2-3 | . | TRBV2 | . | TGTGCCAGCCATCCGGGGGCGGATACGCAGTATTTT | CASHPGADTQYF
TRBJ2-6 | . | TRBV29-1 | . | TGCAGCGTTCTCGACAGGGACTTTCAGGGTGGGGCCAACGTCCTGACTTTC | CSVLDRDFQGGANVLTF
TRBJ1-1 | TRBD1 | TRBV7-2 | . | TGTGCCAGCAGCTTCCTGGACAGGGTTGGCACTGAAGCTTTCTTT | CASSFLDRVGTEAFF
TRBJ1-2 | . | TRBV19 | . | TGTGCCAGTAGACCCGGGGGCGTGGGTAACTATGGCTACACCTTC | CASRPGGVGNYGYTF
TRBJ1-2 | . | TRBV5-5 | . | TGTGCCAGCAGCCAAGAACAGAGAAGGGGCTACACCTTC | CASSQEQRRGYTF
TRBJ1-2 | . | TRBV29-1 | . | TGCAGCGTTGTGGTTCATAACTATGGCTACACCTTC | CSVVVHNYGYTF
TRBJ2-1 | . | TRBV18 | . | TGTGCCAGCTCAGGGGGGAATGAGCAGTTCTTC | CASSGGNEQFF
TRBJ2-7 | . | TRBV6-5 | . | TGTGCCAGCAGTCCACAGGGTTCTTATTACGAGCAGTACTTC | CASSPQGSYYEQYF
TRBJ2-1 | . | TRBV5-1 | . | TGCGCCAGCAGCTTGGCCTACAGCCATGAGCAGTTCTTC | CASSLAYSHEQFF
TRBJ2-4 | . | TRBV6-1 | . | TGTGCCAGCAGCGAAGGACGGGGAAACATTCAGTACTTC | CASSEGRGNIQYF
TRBJ1-4 | TRBD1 | TRBV4-3 | few | TGCGCCAGCAGCCTTTCAGGACAGGGGAATGAAAAACTGTTTTTT | CASSLSGQGNEKLFF
TRBJ2-1 | TRBD2 | TRBV7-9 | few | TGTGCCAGCAGCTTAGCGGGACTAGCGGGAGCACAGTTCTTC | CASSLAGLAGAQFF
TRBJ2-7 | TRBD1 | TRBV7-8 | few | TGTGCCAGCAGCACCAACCGGGACAGAGCTTCCTACGAGCAGTACTTC | CASSTNRDRASYEQYF
TRBJ2-7 | TRBD2 | TRBV7-3 | . | TGTGCCAGCAGCCCAGGCGGGGGAGTTGCCGAGCAGTACTTC | CASSPGGGVAEQYF
TRBJ1-1 | . | TRBV10-3 | . | TGTGCCCTTAGGGAGGAGAGGAACACTGAAGCTTTCTTT | CALREERNTEAFF
TRBJ1-2 | . | TRBV27 | . | TGTGCCAGCGGAAAGTTGGGAGGCTACACCTTC | CASGKLGGYTF
TRBJ2-5 | . | TRBV7-2 | . | TGTGCCAGCAGCCGGAGAGTAGAGACCCAGTACTTC | CASSRRVETQYF
TRBJ2-3 | . | TRBV19 | . | TGTGCCACCTCGGGAGGGGGCGGAAATACGCAGTATTTT | CATSGGGGNTQYF
TRBJ2-3 | . | TRBV30 | . | TGTGCCTGGAGTGGGGCAGGGTTACGGGATACGCAGTATTTT | CAWSGAGLRDTQYF
TRBJ1-3 | TRBD1 | TRBV7-9 | few | TGTGCCAGCAGCCCCACAGGGGTAGGAAACACCATATATTTT | CASSPTGVGNTIYF
TRBJ2-2 | TRBD2 | TRBV25-1 | . | TGTGCCAGCAGTTCACAGATTAGCGGGCTTGGGACCGGAGAGCTGTTTTTT | CASSSQISGLGTGELFF
TRBJ2-7 | . | TRBV7-9 | . | TGTGCCAGCAGCTTATCGCTGTACGAGCAGTACTTC | CASSLSLYEQYF
TRBJ2-1 | TRBD1 | TRBV18 | . | TGTGCCAGCTCACCGGGACAGGGGGCCTACAATGAGCAGTTCTTC | CASSPGQGAYNEQFF
TRBJ1-1 | . | TRBV5-1 | . | TGCGCCAGCAGCTTTCGACAGGCCGACACTGAAGCTTTCTTT | CASSFRQADTEAFF
TRBJ1-2 | . | TRBV6-1 | . | TGTGCCAGCAAAGGGAGTATGGGGTGGAACGGCTACACCTTC | CASKGSMGWNGYTF
TRBJ2-7 | . | TRBV7-9 | . | TGTGCCAGCAGCTTAGAATTCTACGAGCAGTACTTC | CASSLEFYEQYF
TRBJ1-2 | . | TRBV23-1 | . | TGCGCCAGCAGTCAATCGTCGCTTATGAACTATGGCTACACCTTC | CASSQSSLMNYGYTF
TRBJ2-7 | . | TRBV7-2 | . | TGTGCCAGCAGCTTTAGTCGGGTCGACTACGAGCAGTACTTC | CASSFSRVDYEQYF
TRBJ2-3 | . | TRBV6-5 | . | TGTGCCAGCAGCGCTACAATCCCCACAGATACGCAGTATTTT | CASSATIPTDTQYF
TRBJ2-7 | TRBD2 | TRBV19 | . | TGTGCCAGTAGTCCAAGCGGGGGGTACGAGCAGTACTTC | CASSPSGGYEQYF
TRBJ1-4 | . | TRBV5-1 | . | TGCGCCAGCCGGGGGGGCTCGGGGGAAAAACTGTTTTTT | CASRGGSGEKLFF
TRBJ2-7 | . | TRBV30 | once | TGTGCCTGGGGCAGGGAATCGGACGAGCAGTACTTC | CAWGRESDEQYF
TRBJ2-1 | TRBD2 | TRBV18 | . | TGTGCCAGCTCAAAGACTAGCGGGGGAAATGAGCAGTTCTTC | CASSKTSGGNEQFF
TRBJ1-1 | . | TRBV19 | . | TGTGCCAGTAGTAGTAATAGGAACACTGAAGCTTTCTTT | CASSSNRNTEAFF
TRBJ1-2 | TRBD1 | TRBV29-1 | . | TGCAGCACCGGGACAGGTGTTTCTGGCTACACCTTC | CSTGTGVSGYTF
TRBJ2-1 | . | TRBV19 | . | TGTGCCAGTAGATCGGACAGCTCCTACAATGAGCAGTTCTTC | CASRSDSSYNEQFF
TRBJ2-3 | . | TRBV29-1 | . | TGCAGCGTTGGGAGGGGGGGCCTGAGCACAGATACGCAGTATTTT | CSVGRGGLSTDTQYF